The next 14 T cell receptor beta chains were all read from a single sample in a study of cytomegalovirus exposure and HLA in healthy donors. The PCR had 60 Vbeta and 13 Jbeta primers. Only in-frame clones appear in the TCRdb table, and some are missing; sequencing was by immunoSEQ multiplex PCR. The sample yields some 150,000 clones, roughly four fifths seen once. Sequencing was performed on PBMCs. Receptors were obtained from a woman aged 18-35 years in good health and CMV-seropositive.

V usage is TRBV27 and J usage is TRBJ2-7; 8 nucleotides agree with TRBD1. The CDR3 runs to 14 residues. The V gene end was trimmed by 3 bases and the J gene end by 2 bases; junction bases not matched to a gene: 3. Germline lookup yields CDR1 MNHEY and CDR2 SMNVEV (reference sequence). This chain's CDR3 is CASSFSRGPYEQYF. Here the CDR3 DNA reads TGTGCCAGCAGTTTCTCCAGGGGGCCCTACGAGCAGTACTTC.

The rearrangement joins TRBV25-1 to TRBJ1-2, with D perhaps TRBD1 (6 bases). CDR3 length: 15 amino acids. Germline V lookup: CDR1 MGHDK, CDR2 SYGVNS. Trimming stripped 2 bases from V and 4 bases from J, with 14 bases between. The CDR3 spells CASSEGGITLYGYTF. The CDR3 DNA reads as TGTGCCAGCAGTGAAGGGGGCATAACCCTCTATGGCTACACCTTC.

The CDR3 coding sequence is TGTGCCACCAGCAGAGATCGGGGTTTTTCACCCCTCCACTTT. Amino acid sequence: CATSRDRGFSPLHF. This chain uses TRBV15 with TRBJ1-6, with D unresolved. The germline V gene encodes CDR1 LNHNV and CDR2 YYDKDF (reference sequence). The CDR3 is 14 amino acids. Trimming took off 0 bases at V and 9 bases at J, with 9 bases between the two ends.

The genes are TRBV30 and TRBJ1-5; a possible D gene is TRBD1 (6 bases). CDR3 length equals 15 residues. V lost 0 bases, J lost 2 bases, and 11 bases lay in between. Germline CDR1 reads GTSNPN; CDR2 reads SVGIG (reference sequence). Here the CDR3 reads CAWSVVAGGNQPQHF. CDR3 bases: TGTGCCTGGAGTGTTGTGGCAGGGGGCAATCAGCCCCAGCATTTT.

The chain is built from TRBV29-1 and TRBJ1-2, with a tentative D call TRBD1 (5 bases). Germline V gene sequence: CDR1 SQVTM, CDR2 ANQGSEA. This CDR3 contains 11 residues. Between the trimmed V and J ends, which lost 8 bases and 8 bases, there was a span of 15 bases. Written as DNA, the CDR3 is TGCAGCATACTGGGGGGTCTCGGCTACACCTTC. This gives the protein CSILGGLGYTF. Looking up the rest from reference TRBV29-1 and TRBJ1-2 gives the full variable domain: SAVISQKPSRDICQRGTSLTIQCQVDSQVTMMFWYRQQPGQSLTLIATANQGSEATYESGFVIDKFPISRPNLTFSTLTVSNMSPEDSSIYLCSILGGLGYTFGSGTRLTVV.

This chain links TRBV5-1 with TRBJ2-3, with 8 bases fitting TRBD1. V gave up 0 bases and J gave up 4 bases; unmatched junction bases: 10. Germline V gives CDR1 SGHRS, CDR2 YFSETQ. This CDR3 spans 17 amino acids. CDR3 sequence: CASSLAVAGGLSDTQYF. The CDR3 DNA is TGCGCCAGCAGCTTGGCCGTCGCAGGGGGCTTGTCAGATACGCAGTATTTT.

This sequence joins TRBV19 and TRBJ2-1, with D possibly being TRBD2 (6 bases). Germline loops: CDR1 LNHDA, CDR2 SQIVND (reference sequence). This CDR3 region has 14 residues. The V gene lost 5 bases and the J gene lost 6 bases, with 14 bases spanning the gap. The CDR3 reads CASSFKRAANEQFF. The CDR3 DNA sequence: TGTGCCAGTAGTTTCAAGCGGGCGGCCAATGAGCAGTTCTTC.

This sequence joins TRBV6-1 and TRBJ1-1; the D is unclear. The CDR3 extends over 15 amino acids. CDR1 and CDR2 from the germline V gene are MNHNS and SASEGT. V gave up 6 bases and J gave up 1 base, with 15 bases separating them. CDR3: CASRPYSPSNTEAFF. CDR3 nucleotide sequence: TGTGCCAGCAGACCATACTCCCCGTCGAACACTGAAGCTTTCTTT.

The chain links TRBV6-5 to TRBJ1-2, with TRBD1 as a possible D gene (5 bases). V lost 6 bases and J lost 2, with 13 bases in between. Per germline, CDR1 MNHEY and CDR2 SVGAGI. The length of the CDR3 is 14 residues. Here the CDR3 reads CASSRRAGNYGYTF. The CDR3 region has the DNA TGTGCCAGCAGCCGCCGGGCAGGGAACTATGGCTACACCTTC.

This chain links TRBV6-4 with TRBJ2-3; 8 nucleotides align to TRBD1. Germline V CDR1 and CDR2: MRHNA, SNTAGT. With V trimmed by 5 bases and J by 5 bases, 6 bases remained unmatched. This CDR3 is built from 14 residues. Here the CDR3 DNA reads TGTGCCAGCAGTTACAGGGGGTCGCAAGATACGCAGTATTTT. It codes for CASSYRGSQDTQYF.

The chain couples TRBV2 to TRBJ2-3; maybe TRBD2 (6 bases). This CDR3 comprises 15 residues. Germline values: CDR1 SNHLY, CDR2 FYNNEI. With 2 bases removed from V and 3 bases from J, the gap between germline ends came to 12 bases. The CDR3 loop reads CASSELAGPTDTQYF. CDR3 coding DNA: TGTGCCAGCAGTGAATTGGCGGGGCCAACAGATACGCAGTATTTT.

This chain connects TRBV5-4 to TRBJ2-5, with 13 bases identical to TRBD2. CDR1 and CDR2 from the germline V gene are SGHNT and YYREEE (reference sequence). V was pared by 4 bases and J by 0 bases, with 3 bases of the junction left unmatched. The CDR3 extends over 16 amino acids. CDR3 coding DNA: TGTGCCAGCAGCGGGACTAGCGGGGCAAACCAAGAGACCCAGTACTTC. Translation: CASSGTSGANQETQYF.

The CDR3 loop is CASSQSMGQGPFSNQPQHF. Written as DNA, the CDR3 is TGTGCCAGCAGCCAAAGTATGGGACAGGGTCCCTTTAGCAATCAGCCCCAGCATTTT. The chain uses TRBV4-2 and TRBJ1-5; TRBD1 agrees at 9 bases. J gave up 0 bases and V 2 bases, and 11 bases lay outside the gene matches. Germline-derived CDR1 and CDR2 are LGHNA and YNFKEQ. The CDR3 extends over 19 amino acids.

The CDR3 sequence is CASSLSGGETQYF. CDR3 bases: TGTGCCAGCAGCCTCTCTGGGGGGGAGACCCAGTACTTC. V is TRBV5-4 and J is TRBJ2-5; D perhaps matches TRBD2 (6 bases). The V gene's germline CDR1 is SGHNT and CDR2 YYREEE (reference sequence). V lost 4 bases to trimming and J lost 5 bases, with 12 bases between them. The CDR3 has 13 amino acids.